Listed here is a single TCR beta chain. These data are taken from a study of blood T cell repertoires in COVID-19. About the research overall: Italy, Spain and the United States were the sources of the convalescent and acute COVID-19 samples. PBMCs, B-cell-depleted T cells, or T cells were the source of the cDNA or gDNA that made up the material.

V was cut by 1 base and J by 5 bases, with 3 bases left in between. The CDR3 has 11 residues. Original handling: Amplification with reference gene primers provided the estimates of nucleated cell counts. TCRdb's copy holds only in-frame clones and misses some; the assay was immunoSEQ multiplex PCR. V, J and clone size are taken as reported in that table, and D and trimming were inferred from the DNA itself. The sample has 150,000 or so clones, around 88% seen once. Sequencing was done on a sample of peripheral blood. The sequence was collected from a human donor in a cohort sampled during active COVID-19. The chain recombines TRBV12-3 or TRBV12-4 with TRBJ2-7; the D is unclear. Here the CDR3 DNA reads TGTGCCAGCAGTTTAGTCAACGAGCAGTACTTC. Its protein product is CASSLVNEQYF.